This passage covers 18 T cell receptor beta chains from one sample sequenced in a study of identical twins. TCRdb re-derived calls from the 5' RACE reads in MiXCR, one entry per CDR3 protein. The data show approximately 680,000 distinct CDR3 sequences, about 7% seen once. This sample also belongs to another study, concerning yellow fever vaccine responses in identical twins.

Sequencing was carried out using PBMCs. The origin of the receptors is a woman in her late teens or twenties in good health.

In this sample, this clonotype turned up many times. This sequence joins TRBV27 and TRBJ2-3; 10 bases fit TRBD1. The V gene's germline CDR1 is MNHEY and CDR2 SMNVEV (reference sequence). This CDR3 region has 15 residues. Losses at the gene ends were 4 bases for V and 5 bases for J; bases not matched to a gene: 6. CDR3 sequence: CASSSDRGSQDTQYF. The CDR3 DNA reads as TGTGCCAGCAGTTCGGACAGGGGGTCGCAAGATACGCAGTATTTT.

This clonotype appeared a few times. V usage is TRBV5-1 and J usage is TRBJ1-2, with a tentative D call TRBD1 (5 bases). Germline assignment: CDR1 SGHRS and CDR2 YFSETQ. This CDR3 has 14 residues. Deletions cut 2 bases from V and 4 bases from J, with 12 bases between. The CDR3 bases are TGCGCCAGCAGCTTCGAAGGGGTCTCCTATGGCTACACCTTC. Translation gives CASSFEGVSYGYTF.

The CDR3 bases are TGTGCCAGTAGTGCAGGGATGCGAGAGACCCAGTACTTC. Translation gives CASSAGMRETQYF. V gene TRBV19 combines with J gene TRBJ2-5; D possibly corresponds to TRBD1 (5 bases). Germline assignment: CDR1 LNHDA and CDR2 SQIVND (reference sequence). The CDR3 is 13 residues long. V was shortened by 5 bases and J by 4 bases, with 11 bases between the two germline ends.

J is TRBJ2-7 and V is TRBV25-1; D remains ambiguous. With 3 bases removed from V and 9 bases from J, the gap between germline ends came to 6 bases. The CDR3 is made up of 10 amino acids. Per germline, CDR1 MGHDK and CDR2 SYGVNS. CDR3 sequence (DNA): TGTGCCAGCAGTGATGTGAGGCAGTACTTC. Translation: CASSDVRQYF.

This clonotype has ten or more counts. The chain joins TRBV4-1 to TRBJ2-1, with D possibly being TRBD2 (5 bases). Germline V gene sequence: CDR1 MGHRA, CDR2 YSYEKL. V shed 3 bases and J shed 7 bases, with 19 bases lying between them. The CDR3 sequence is 16 residues long. CDR3 sequence: CASSQGNSPGLNEQFF. For the CDR3, the DNA is TGCGCCAGCAGCCAGGGAAACAGTCCGGGATTGAATGAGCAGTTCTTC.

The V gene is TRBV7-9, the J gene TRBJ1-4, with D possibly being TRBD1 (5 bases). CDR3 length: 15 amino acids. V lost 4 bases to trimming and J lost 4 bases, with 13 bases between them. Germline V gives CDR1 SEHNR, CDR2 FQNEAQ (reference sequence). The CDR3 DNA is TGTGCCAGCAGCTCTCGTGAGAGGGGTAATGAAAAACTGTTTTTT. Amino acid sequence: CASSSRERGNEKLFF.

V is TRBV6-5 and J is TRBJ1-2, with a weak D call TRBD1 (5 bases). The CDR3 length is 12 residues. Germline V CDR1 and CDR2: MNHEY, SVGAGI. The V and J ends lost 2 bases and 6 bases respectively, with 7 bases between them. This CDR3 is CASSYQGDGYTF. CDR3 DNA sequence: TGTGCCAGCAGTTACCAGGGAGATGGCTACACCTTC.

The chain recombines TRBV4-1 with TRBJ1-1; possible D gene TRBD1, 5 bases. Per germline, CDR1 MGHRA and CDR2 YSYEKL. Trimming took off 3 bases at V and 0 bases at J, with 14 bases between the two ends. This CDR3 contains 16 residues. CDR3 bases: TGCGCCAGCAGCCATCCCGCCCAGGGACTGAACACTGAAGCTTTCTTT. Protein: CASSHPAQGLNTEAFF.

The chain has TRBV6-2 or TRBV6-3 and TRBJ2-1, with 9 nucleotides matching TRBD2. The CDR3 runs 16 residues. The V gene's germline CDR1 is MNHEY and CDR2 SVGEGT. With 2 bases clipped from V and 2 bases from J, the junction kept 4 bases outside the gene matches. The CDR3 DNA follows: TGTGCCAGCAGTTACGGACTAGCGAAACCCTACAATGAGCAGTTCTTC. This translates into CASSYGLAKPYNEQFF.

This clonotype was recorded many times. V usage is TRBV4-2 and J usage is TRBJ2-2; TRBD2 might be the D (6 bases). CDR3 length: 15 residues. V gave up 2 bases and J gave up 3 bases, with 10 bases separating them. From germline, CDR1 is LGHNA and CDR2 YNFKEQ. Here the CDR3 reads CASSQRRGYTGELFF. The CDR3 bases are TGTGCCAGCAGCCAAAGGCGGGGCTACACCGGGGAGCTGTTTTTT.

CDR3 protein: CASSRTQGAGEAFF. As DNA, the CDR3 is TGTGCCAGCAGCAGAACGCAGGGGGCTGGTGAAGCTTTCTTT. J is TRBJ1-1 and V is TRBV27, with 8 nucleotides matching TRBD1. The CDR3 length is 14 residues. Germline lookup yields CDR1 MNHEY and CDR2 SMNVEV (reference sequence). V trimming: 6 bases; J trimming: 7 bases; junction bases outside the gene matches: 10.

The chain has TRBV5-1 and TRBJ2-5; weak D call: TRBD1 (6 bases). V lost 4 bases to trimming and J lost 1 base, with 14 bases between them. CDR1 and CDR2 (germline): SGHRS, YFSETQ. CDR3 length: 15 amino acids. This CDR3 is CASSPTDRSQETQYF. CDR3 DNA: TGCGCCAGCAGCCCTACAGACAGGAGCCAAGAGACCCAGTACTTC.

This clonotype was observed a handful of times. The chain links TRBV29-1 to TRBJ1-4; 7 bases match TRBD1. In germline, CDR1 is SQVTM, CDR2 ANQGSEA. The CDR3 length is 13 residues. CDR3 protein: CSEADRDGEKLFF. CDR3 nucleotides: TGCAGTGAAGCAGACAGGGATGGTGAAAAACTGTTTTTT.

V usage is TRBV20-1 and J usage is TRBJ2-7; D might be TRBD1 (6 bases). Per the germline V gene, CDR1 is DFQATT and CDR2 is SNEGSKA (reference sequence). V was clipped by 0 bases and J by 5 bases, with 11 bases between them. The length of the CDR3 is 13 residues. Here the CDR3 reads CSARDARGDEQYV. The CDR3 coding sequence is TGCAGTGCTAGAGATGCCAGGGGAGACGAGCAGTACGTC.

This clonotype was detected a few times. The chain has TRBV6-1 and TRBJ1-1, with a weak D call TRBD1 (5 bases). Per the germline V gene, CDR1 is MNHNS and CDR2 is SASEGT. Trimming shortened V by 3 bases and J by 5 bases, and 13 bases separated the two germline ends. This CDR3 has 14 residues. The CDR3 sequence: CASSERQGVTEAFF. In DNA, the CDR3 is TGTGCCAGCAGTGAGCGTCAGGGAGTAACTGAAGCTTTCTTT.

Many counts were recorded for this clonotype. The chain joins TRBV4-1 to TRBJ2-2, with D uncertain. The CDR3 runs to 16 residues. The V and J ends lost 0 bases and 2 bases respectively, with 10 bases between them. Germline lookup yields CDR1 MGHRA and CDR2 YSYEKL. CDR3 region: CASSQDILTNTGELFF. Written as DNA, the CDR3 is TGCGCCAGCAGCCAAGATATTTTGACAAACACCGGGGAGCTGTTTTTT.

The V gene is TRBV15, the J gene TRBJ1-6, with 8 bases that match TRBD1. The CDR3 consists of 13 residues. V lost 5 bases to trimming and J lost 7 bases; unmatched junction nucleotides: 1. CDR1 LNHNV and CDR2 YYDKDF come from the germline V gene (reference sequence). This CDR3 reads CATSGDRNSPLHF. Here the CDR3 DNA reads TGTGCCACCAGCGGGGACAGGAATTCACCCCTCCACTTT.

There are a few counts of this clonotype. The chain recombines TRBV20-1 with TRBJ1-2; 7 bases are shared with TRBD1. V dropped 6 bases and J dropped 4; count of bases not matched to a gene: 8. The CDR3 is 13 residues long. Germline loops: CDR1 DFQATT, CDR2 SNEGSKA (reference sequence). The DNA of the CDR3 is TGCAGTGCCAGCCAGGGACAGCCCTATGGCTACACCTTC. Amino acid sequence: CSASQGQPYGYTF.